The clone carrying this T cell receptor (beta chain) was counted at least ten times. Its antigen is as yet unknown. Germline and junction disagree at one end, which may indicate a read error. Unique molecular identifiers featured in how the TCRbeta library was prepared. TCRdb redid the calling of the PCR reads with MiXCR, one entry per CDR3 protein. The repertoire holds about 980,000 distinct CDR3 sequences, with about 29% as singletons. The data are from a study of T-cell reconstitution after alpha-beta-depleted transplantation in children. Study outcomes and limitations: By about two months after transplant, alpha-beta T cells reportedly arose from several hundred graft clones that had expanded. High day-60 TCRbeta diversity in some patients came from surviving recipient T cells and thymic progenitors.

The CDR3 consists of 14 residues. Germline V lookup: CDR1 SGHRS, CDR2 YFSETQ. The origin of this receptor is a boy under three years old who had a stem cell transplant for SCID, so the T cells may come from the graft donor. The chain uses TRBV5-1 and TRBJ2-2; D not certain. Sample: PBMCs, mostly from graft donor cells, taken 360 days after TCRalphabeta/CD19-depleted stem cell transplant. The CDR3 region is CASSLVVGTGELFF. The CDR3 DNA reads TGTGCCAGCAGCTTAGTGGTTGGGACCGGGGAGCTGTTTTTT.